This TCR beta chain was observed in a study of blood T cell repertoires in COVID-19. Study information: T cells, B-cell-depleted T cells, or PBMCs supplied cDNA or gDNA.

Germline-derived CDR1 and CDR2 are SNHLY and FYNNEI. Trimming left V 7 bases short and J 6 bases short, with 9 bases between. This CDR3 contains 12 residues. Sequencing used immunoSEQ multiplex PCR; TCRdb keeps in-frame clones, though not all of them. The data contain 55,000 to 75,000 clones, 80% to 85% of them singletons. The specimen sequenced was peripheral blood. The chain links TRBV2 to TRBJ1-4; D unresolved. The sequence derives from an elderly man with COVID-19, enrolled during active disease. The CDR3 nucleotides are TGTGCCAGCAATTCAGTCTATGAAAAACTGTTTTTT. Amino acid sequence: CASNSVYEKLFF.